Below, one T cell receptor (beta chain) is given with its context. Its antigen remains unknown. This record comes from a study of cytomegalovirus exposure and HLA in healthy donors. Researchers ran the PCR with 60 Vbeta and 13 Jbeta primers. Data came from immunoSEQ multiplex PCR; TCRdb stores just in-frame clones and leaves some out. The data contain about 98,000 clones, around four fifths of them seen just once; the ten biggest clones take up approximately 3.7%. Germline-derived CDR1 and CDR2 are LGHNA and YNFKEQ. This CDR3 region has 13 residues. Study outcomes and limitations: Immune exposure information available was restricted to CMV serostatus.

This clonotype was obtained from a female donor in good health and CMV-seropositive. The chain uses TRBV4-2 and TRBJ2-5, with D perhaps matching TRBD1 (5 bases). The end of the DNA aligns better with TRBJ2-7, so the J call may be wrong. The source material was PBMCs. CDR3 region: CASSQVRGYEQYF. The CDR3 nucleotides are TGTGCCAGCAGCCAAGTTAGGGGCTACGAGCAGTACTTC.